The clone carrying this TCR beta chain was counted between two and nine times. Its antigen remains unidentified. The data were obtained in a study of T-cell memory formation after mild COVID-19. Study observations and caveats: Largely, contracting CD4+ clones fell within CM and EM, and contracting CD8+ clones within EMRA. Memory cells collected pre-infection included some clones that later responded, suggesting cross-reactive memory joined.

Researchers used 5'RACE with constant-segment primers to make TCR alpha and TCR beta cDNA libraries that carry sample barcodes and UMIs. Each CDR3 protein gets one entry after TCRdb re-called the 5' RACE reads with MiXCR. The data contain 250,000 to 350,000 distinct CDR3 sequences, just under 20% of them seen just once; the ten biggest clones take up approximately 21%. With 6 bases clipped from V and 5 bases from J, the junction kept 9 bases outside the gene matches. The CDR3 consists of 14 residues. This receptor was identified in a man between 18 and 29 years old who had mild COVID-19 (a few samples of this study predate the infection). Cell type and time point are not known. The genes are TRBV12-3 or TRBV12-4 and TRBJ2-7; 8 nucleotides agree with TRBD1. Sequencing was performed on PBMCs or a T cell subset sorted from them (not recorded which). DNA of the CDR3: TGTGCCAGCAGGCACAGGGGGAAACCAAACGAGCAGTACGTC. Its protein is CASRHRGKPNEQYV.